This T cell receptor beta chain stems from a study of cytomegalovirus exposure and HLA in healthy donors. The CDR3 sequence is 16 residues long. Germline V lookup: CDR1 KGHSH, CDR2 LQKENI. V was cut by 6 bases and J by 4 bases, with 18 bases left in between. The PCR employed 60 Vbeta primers together with 13 Jbeta primers. The data were produced by immunoSEQ multiplex PCR, yet TCRdb's version contains in-frame clones alone and is incomplete. Of fewer than 250,000 clones in the sample, 60% to 80% were seen once. The clonotype was recovered from a woman aged 30 to 39 in good health and CMV-seronegative. Specimen: PBMCs. This chain connects TRBV18 to TRBJ2-2; D may be TRBD1 (5 bases). CDR3: CASSSSGNRPTGELFF. CDR3 DNA: TGTGCCAGCTCCTCCTCAGGGAACAGACCCACCGGGGAGCTGTTTTTT.